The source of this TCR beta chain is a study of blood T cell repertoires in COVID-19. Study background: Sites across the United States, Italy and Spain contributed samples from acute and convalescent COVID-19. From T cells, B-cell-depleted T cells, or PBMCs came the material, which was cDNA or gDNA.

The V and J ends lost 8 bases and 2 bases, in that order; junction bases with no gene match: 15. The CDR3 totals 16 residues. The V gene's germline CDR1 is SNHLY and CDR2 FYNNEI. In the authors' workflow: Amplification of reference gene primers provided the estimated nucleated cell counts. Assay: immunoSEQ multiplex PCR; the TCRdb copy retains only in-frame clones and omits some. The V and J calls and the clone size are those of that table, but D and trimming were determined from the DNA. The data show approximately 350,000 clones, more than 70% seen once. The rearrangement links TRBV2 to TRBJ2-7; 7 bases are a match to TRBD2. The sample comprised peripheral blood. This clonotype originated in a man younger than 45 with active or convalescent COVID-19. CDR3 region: CASQWGISGPTYEQYF. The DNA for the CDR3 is TGTGCCAGCCAATGGGGAATTAGCGGGCCAACCTACGAGCAGTACTTC. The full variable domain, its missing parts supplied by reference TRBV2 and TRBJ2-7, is EPEVTQTPSHQVTQMGQEVILRCVPISNHLYFYWYRQILGQKVEFLVSFYNNEISEKSEIFDDQFSVERPDGSNFTLKIRSTKLEDSAMYFCASQWGISGPTYEQYFGPGTRLTVT.